The 19 T cell receptor beta chains given below trace back to one sample, sequenced in a study of T cells in localized non-small cell lung cancer. TCRdb keeps only in-frame clones here, not all; method: immunoSEQ multiplex PCR. The sample includes approximately 54,000 clones, more than 80% of them seen just once. Material: peripheral blood, obtained before any cancer treatment. These receptors all stem from a woman aged 35-75 years with stage I lung adenocarcinoma.

The count of this clone is one. The chain recombines TRBV7-6 with TRBJ2-1, with 12 bases matching TRBD2. CDR3 length: 16 amino acids. Germline CDR1 is SGHVS and CDR2 is FNYEAQ. The ends lost 3 bases at V and 8 bases at J; junction bases unmatched: 8. CDR3 DNA: TGTGCCAGCAGCTTGGGCGCTAGCGGGGGGGCGTATGAGCAGTTCTTC. Translating gives CASSLGASGGAYEQFF.

V usage is TRBV27 and J usage is TRBJ1-5; maybe TRBD1 (6 bases). V was trimmed by 5 bases and J by 5 bases, leaving 13 bases between them. This CDR3 contains 14 residues. Germline values: CDR1 MNHEY, CDR2 SMNVEV (reference sequence). The CDR3: CASSTNRVDQPQHF. DNA for the CDR3: TGTGCCAGCAGTACTAACAGGGTCGATCAGCCCCAGCATTTT.

This sequence joins TRBV29-1 and TRBJ1-1, with 7 bases fitting TRBD1. This CDR3 spans 12 amino acids. J was trimmed by 1 base and V by 7 bases; bases with no gene match: 3. Germline CDR1 SQVTM, CDR2 ANQGSEA. The CDR3 loop reads CSAGTANTEAFF. The CDR3 bases are TGCAGCGCAGGGACAGCGAACACTGAAGCTTTCTTT.

The rearrangement links TRBV27 to TRBJ2-1; 13 bases line up with TRBD2. CDR3 length: 17 residues. J was trimmed by 7 bases and V by 3 bases; bases with no gene match: 9. Germline V CDR1 and CDR2: MNHEY, SMNVEV (reference sequence). The CDR3 sequence is CASSFLTSGGAKNEQFF. Here the CDR3 DNA reads TGTGCCAGCAGTTTCCTCACTAGCGGGGGGGCCAAGAATGAGCAGTTCTTC.

The chain employs TRBV19 and TRBJ1-1, with 7 bases matching TRBD1. Germline assignment: CDR1 LNHDA and CDR2 SQIVND (reference sequence). CDR3 length: 17 residues. Losses at the gene ends were 6 bases for V and 4 bases for J; bases not matched to a gene: 17. The CDR3 sequence: CASSSDRVRSGSTEAFF. CDR3 in DNA: TGTGCCAGTAGCTCAGACAGGGTGAGGTCCGGTAGCACTGAAGCTTTCTTT.

This chain links TRBV30 with TRBJ1-1, with D tentatively TRBD1 (5 bases). CDR1 GTSNPN and CDR2 SVGIG come from the germline V gene (reference sequence). V was trimmed by 1 base and J by 6 bases, leaving 9 bases between them. There are 12 residues in the CDR3. CDR3: CAWSGGDAEAFF. In DNA, the CDR3 is TGTGCCTGGAGTGGGGGGGACGCTGAAGCTTTCTTT.

The chain joins TRBV19 to TRBJ2-3; 8 positions agree with TRBD2. The germline V gene has CDR1 LNHDA and CDR2 SQIVND (reference sequence). J gave up 3 bases and V 7 bases, and 6 bases lay outside the gene matches. The CDR3 is made up of 14 amino acids. Here the CDR3 reads CASNRGGRTDTQYF. DNA of the CDR3: TGTGCCAGTAATCGGGGGGGGAGAACAGATACGCAGTATTTT.

As DNA, the CDR3 is TGTGCCAGCAGCGCTACAGGGGGCTGGGAGACCCAGTACTTC. Encoded protein: CASSATGGWETQYF. The V and J genes are TRBV11-2 and TRBJ2-5, with 9 bases lining up with TRBD1. Germline trimming cut 5 bases from V and 5 bases from J; bases unmatched to any gene: 6. The CDR3 spans 14 residues. Germline lookup yields CDR1 SGHAT and CDR2 FQNNGV.

The rearrangement links TRBV5-1 to TRBJ2-3, with 7 bases lining up with TRBD2. The CDR3 sequence is 15 residues long. The J segment lost 4 bases and the V segment lost 3 bases, leaving 8 bases of the junction unmatched. Germline CDR1 and CDR2: SGHRS and YFSETQ. The CDR3 nucleotides read TGCGCCAGCAGCTGGGCGGGGGTGCAGGCAGATACGCAGTATTTT. Translating it yields CASSWAGVQADTQYF.

The chain is built from TRBV10-2 and TRBJ2-1, with 12 bases lining up with TRBD2. The CDR3 is 15 residues long. The germline V gene has CDR1 WSHSY and CDR2 SAAADI. With 2 bases clipped from V and 9 bases from J, the junction kept 5 bases outside the gene matches. CDR3 region: CASSELAGGLSEQFF. The CDR3 nucleotides are TGCGCCAGCAGTGAGCTAGCGGGGGGGCTTAGTGAGCAGTTCTTC.

The chain links TRBV25-1 to TRBJ2-6; 10 bases match TRBD1. V lost 4 bases and J lost 11; bases outside the gene matches: 2. The CDR3 is made up of 13 amino acids. CDR1 is MGHDK and CDR2 is SYGVNS in the germline V gene. The CDR3 DNA reads TGTGCCAGCAGTGGGGGGACAGGGGACGTCCTGACTTTC. Translation: CASSGGTGDVLTF.

The chain has TRBV7-9 and TRBJ1-2, with D possibly matching TRBD1 (5 bases). Germline CDR1 and CDR2: SEHNR and FQNEAQ (reference sequence). The CDR3 covers 12 residues. Trimming removed 11 bases at V and 4 bases at J, with 14 bases between. The CDR3 protein is CASARDSYGYTF. DNA for the CDR3: TGTGCCTCCGCCAGGGATTCCTATGGCTACACCTTC.

The genes are TRBV6-1 and TRBJ2-3; no clear D. Per germline, CDR1 MNHNS and CDR2 SASEGT. Trimming left V 1 base short and J 2 bases short, with 7 bases between. The CDR3 is 14 residues long. The CDR3 DNA sequence: TGTGCCAGCAGTGAAGACTGGGCCACAGATACGCAGTATTTT. Protein product: CASSEDWATDTQYF.

The gene calls are TRBV7-2 and TRBJ2-1; 8 positions match TRBD2. Germline trimming cut 1 base from V and 8 bases from J; bases unmatched to any gene: 7. CDR3 length: 15 residues. In germline, CDR1 is SGHTA, CDR2 FQGNSA. The CDR3, as DNA: TGTGCCAGCAGCTTAGGAGCGGGGGTGGGCGATGAGCAGTTCTTC. It is translated as CASSLGAGVGDEQFF.

The chain is built from TRBV9 and TRBJ2-1; D assignment may be TRBD1 or TRBD2 (5 bases each). Germline V gene sequence: CDR1 SGDLS, CDR2 YYNGEE. This CDR3 is 15 amino acids long. V was trimmed by 0 bases and J by 8 bases, leaving 15 bases between them. The CDR3 reads CASSVAEAGSYEQFF. The CDR3 DNA follows: TGTGCCAGCAGCGTAGCGGAGGCAGGGTCCTATGAGCAGTTCTTC. The whole variable domain, remainder taken from reference TRBV9 and TRBJ2-1, is DSGVTQTPKHLITATGQRVTLRCSPRSGDLSVYWYQQSLDQGLQFLIQYYNGEERAKGNILERFSAQQFPDLHSELNLSSLELGDSALYFCASSVAEAGSYEQFFGPGTRLTVL.

This sequence joins TRBV11-2 and TRBJ2-7; a possible D gene is TRBD2 (5 bases). This CDR3 is built from 11 residues. V was shortened by 8 bases and J by 3 bases, with 8 bases between the two germline ends. In germline, CDR1 is SGHAT, CDR2 FQNNGV. For the CDR3, the DNA is TGTGCCAGCGGACGGGGCTACGAGCAGTACTTC. As protein: CASGRGYEQYF.

V is TRBV7-2 and J is TRBJ2-1, with 9 bases aligning to TRBD2. The V and J ends lost 1 base and 0 bases, in that order; junction bases with no gene match: 7. This CDR3 region has 18 residues. CDR1 is SGHTA, CDR2 FQGNSA, per germline. The CDR3 protein is CASSLGVSGGGSYNEQFF. Here the CDR3 DNA reads TGTGCCAGCAGCTTAGGCGTTAGCGGGGGCGGCTCCTACAATGAGCAGTTCTTC.

The chain joins TRBV5-4 to TRBJ2-7, with 10 bases lining up with TRBD2. The germline CDR1 and CDR2 sequences are SGHNT and YYREEE (reference sequence). J was trimmed by 3 bases and V by 0 bases; bases with no gene match: 6. This CDR3 has 16 amino acids. The CDR3 coding sequence is TGTGCCAGCAGCTTGGCCGCGGCTAGCGGGGGCTACGAGCAGTACTTC. The encoded protein is CASSLAAASGGYEQYF.

CDR3 amino acids: CASSRRQVSTEAFF. CDR3 nucleotide sequence: TGTGCCAGTAGTCGGAGACAGGTGAGCACTGAAGCTTTCTTT. This chain uses TRBV19 with TRBJ1-1, with D possibly TRBD1 on 6 matching bases. Germline loops: CDR1 LNHDA, CDR2 SQIVND (reference sequence). V was clipped by 5 bases and J by 4 bases, with 14 bases between them. The CDR3 loop spans 14 amino acids.